This TCR beta chain was identified in a study of blood T cell repertoires in COVID-19. Whole-study context: Sources were T cells, B-cell-depleted T cells, or PBMCs; the material itself was cDNA or gDNA.

Sequencing used immunoSEQ multiplex PCR; TCRdb keeps in-frame clones, though not all of them. Of under 300,000 clones listed, approximately 79% were seen once; the top ten hold approximately 4%. V gave up 1 base and J gave up 5 bases, with 17 bases separating them. CDR1 and CDR2 (germline): SQVTM, ANQGSEA. CDR3 length: 15 residues. The sequence was obtained from a woman aged 40 to 55 with active or convalescent COVID-19. The V call is TRBV29-1, the J call TRBJ1-1, with D possibly matching TRBD1 (5 bases). Input material: peripheral blood. This chain's CDR3 is CSVEGAGSGETEAFF. The DNA of the CDR3 is TGCAGCGTTGAAGGGGCAGGGTCGGGGGAAACTGAAGCTTTCTTT.